Below are 7 T cell receptor beta chains sequenced from a single sample in a study of metastatic and nonmetastatic thyroid tumors. TCRdb re-processed the PCR reads through MiXCR. The profile shows under 25,000 clones, roughly 22% of them singletons. Patients were all untreated before their thyroid surgery. Sequencing used adjacent normal tissue. The receptors stem from a female donor with papillary thyroid cancer or a benign thyroid nodule (not recorded which). Some clones in this sample may be carry-over from other donors' samples.

This clone was detected many times. The genes are TRBV6-2 or TRBV6-3 and TRBJ1-1; tentative D call: TRBD1 (5 bases). CDR3 size: 14 residues. Trimming removed 5 bases at V and 1 base at J, with 11 bases between. Germline lookup yields CDR1 MNHEY and CDR2 SVGEGT. CDR3 DNA sequence: TGTGCCAGCAGTCCCTATACAGGGAACACTGAAGCTTTCTTT. It specifies CASSPYTGNTEAFF.

Turning to this clone: A single base separates this from a much larger clone, so it may be a read error. The chain links TRBV5-4 to TRBJ1-2; D gene uncertain. The CDR3 runs 11 residues. V lost 6 bases and J 14 bases, leaving 17 bases between the germline ends. CDR1 and CDR2 from the germline V gene are SGHNT and YYREEE (reference sequence). The DNA for the CDR3 is TGTGCCAGCATCCTCTCACGGGCGTGGACCTTC. Protein: CASILSRAWTF.

V usage is TRBV20-1 and J usage is TRBJ1-6; D gene unclear. There are 15 residues in the CDR3. V was cut by 3 bases and J by 1 base, with 10 bases left in between. Germline lookup yields CDR1 DFQATT and CDR2 SNEGSKA (reference sequence). The CDR3 protein is CSARSRESYNSPLHF. The CDR3, as DNA: TGCAGTGCTAGGTCCCGGGAGTCCTATAATTCACCCCTCCACTTT.

The J gene is TRBJ1-5, the V gene TRBV20-1, with TRBD1 as a possible D gene (5 bases). Trimming pared 8 bases from V and 0 bases from J, leaving 17 bases between. Germline loops: CDR1 DFQATT, CDR2 SNEGSKA (reference sequence). The CDR3 runs 15 residues. Here the CDR3 DNA reads TGCAGTTGCAATAGTGGGGACCATAGCAATCAGCCCCAGCATTTT. As protein: CSCNSGDHSNQPQHF.

The chain uses TRBV5-1 and TRBJ2-5; weak D call: TRBD1 (5 bases). V shed 2 bases and J shed 0 bases, with 5 bases lying between them. Per the germline V gene, CDR1 is SGHRS and CDR2 is YFSETQ. The CDR3 spans 13 residues. CDR3 residues: CASSLQDQETQYF. The CDR3 bases are TGCGCCAGCAGCTTACAGGACCAAGAGACCCAGTACTTC.

By frequency in the sample, this clone is medium-sized. This chain uses TRBV12-3 or TRBV12-4 with TRBJ2-3, with 10 bases aligning to TRBD1. The CDR3 runs to 15 residues. J was trimmed by 2 bases and V by 7 bases; bases with no gene match: 6. The CDR3 DNA sequence: TGTGCCAGCACCCGGGACAGGGGTTACACAGATACGCAGTATTTT. Translation gives CASTRDRGYTDTQYF.

The V and J genes are TRBV6-1 and TRBJ2-7; 7 bases agree with TRBD1. Germline-derived CDR1 and CDR2 are MNHNS and SASEGT. The CDR3 is 14 amino acids. Germline trimming cut 6 bases from V and 3 bases from J; bases unmatched to any gene: 8. The CDR3 nucleotides are TGTGCCAGCAGCCGTAGACAGGGCTACTACGAGCAGTACTTC. Residues: CASSRRQGYYEQYF.